This T cell receptor beta chain was captured by sequencing in a study of blood T cells in healthy people across ages. Primers used in a second PCR of about 6 to 11 cycles were a sample-barcoded 5' primer and a J-beta primer mix. From the 5' RACE reads, TCRdb called clonotypes with MiXCR, one entry per CDR3 protein. The sample includes over a million distinct CDR3 sequences, 59% seen only once; the top ten take about 6.7%. The ends lost 3 bases at V and 4 bases at J; junction bases unmatched: 8. The CDR3 totals 15 residues. Germline V gene sequence: CDR1 DFQATT, CDR2 SNEGSKA (reference sequence). This clonotype was observed a few times. Its antigen is not known. Notes on the study in general: Both higher diversity and more naive CD4+ cells marked long-lived donors when set against aged donors.

This clonotype originated in a young man in good health. Sequenced: blood. The V and J genes are TRBV20-1 and TRBJ2-7, with TRBD1 identical over 11 bases. CDR3 bases: TGCAGTGCTAGGGCAGGGACAGGGGGATCATACGAGCAGTACTTC. This translates into CSARAGTGGSYEQYF.